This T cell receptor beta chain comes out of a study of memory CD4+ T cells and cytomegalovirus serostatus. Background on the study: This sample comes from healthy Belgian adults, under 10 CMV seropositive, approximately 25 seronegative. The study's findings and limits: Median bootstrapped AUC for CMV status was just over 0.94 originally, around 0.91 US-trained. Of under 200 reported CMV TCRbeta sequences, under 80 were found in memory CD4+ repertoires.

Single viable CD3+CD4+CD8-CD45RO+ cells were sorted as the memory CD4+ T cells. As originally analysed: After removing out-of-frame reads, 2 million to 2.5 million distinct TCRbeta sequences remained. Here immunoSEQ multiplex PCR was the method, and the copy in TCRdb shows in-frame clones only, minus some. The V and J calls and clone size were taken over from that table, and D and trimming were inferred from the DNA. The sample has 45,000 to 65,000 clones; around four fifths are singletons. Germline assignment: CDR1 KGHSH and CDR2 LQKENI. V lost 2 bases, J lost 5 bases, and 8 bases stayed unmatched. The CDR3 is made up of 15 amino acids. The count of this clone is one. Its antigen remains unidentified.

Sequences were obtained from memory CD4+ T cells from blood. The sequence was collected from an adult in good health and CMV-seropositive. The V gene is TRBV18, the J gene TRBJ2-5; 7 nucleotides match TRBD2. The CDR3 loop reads CASSPNTGGSETQYF. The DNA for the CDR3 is TGTGCCAGCTCACCAAATACGGGGGGTTCGGAGACCCAGTACTTC.